Below are 21 T cell receptor beta chains sequenced from a single sample in a study of cytomegalovirus exposure and HLA in healthy donors. Researchers ran the PCR with 60 Vbeta and 13 Jbeta primers. Data came from immunoSEQ multiplex PCR; TCRdb stores just in-frame clones and leaves some out. The data contain 190,000 or so clones, approximately 85% of them singletons. Source material: PBMCs. These receptors came from a girl aged 5 to 17 in good health and CMV-seropositive.

The genes are TRBV5-5 and TRBJ1-5, with D unclear. CDR3 length: 16 amino acids. Germline CDR1 reads SGHKS; CDR2 reads YYEKEE (reference sequence). V gave up 0 bases and J gave up 1 base, with 11 bases separating them. CDR3 coding DNA: TGTGCCAGCAGCTTGGGAGTGTCGGGGAGCAATCAGCCCCAGCATTTT. This sequence encodes CASSLGVSGSNQPQHF.

This clone was detected once. The chain couples TRBV6-5 to TRBJ2-7; D is possibly TRBD2 (5 bases). Trimming cost V 3 bases and J 7 bases, with 19 bases left between them. Germline CDR1 is MNHEY and CDR2 is SVGAGI. CDR3 size: 15 residues. CDR3 loop: CASSYRPGVSLEQYF. In DNA form, the CDR3 reads TGTGCCAGCAGTTATCGTCCCGGGGTTTCTCTTGAGCAGTACTTC.

The chain recombines TRBV6-5 with TRBJ1-2; D gene unclear. Germline loops: CDR1 MNHEY, CDR2 SVGAGI. Trimming stripped 8 bases from V and 1 base from J, with 8 bases between. There are 12 residues in the CDR3. The CDR3 reads CASGPSNYGYTF. The CDR3 DNA is TGTGCCAGCGGGCCCAGTAACTATGGCTACACCTTC.

This chain joins TRBV10-1 and TRBJ2-2, with TRBD1 matching 10 bases. J gave up 5 bases and V 3 bases, and 6 bases lay outside the gene matches. CDR3 length equals 16 residues. The germline CDR1 and CDR2 sequences are WNHNN and SYGVQD (reference sequence). CDR3 nucleotides: TGCGCCAGCAGTGACTTGGGGACAGGGGAGACCGGGGAGCTGTTTTTT. Encoded protein: CASSDLGTGETGELFF.

The chain couples TRBV6-6 to TRBJ1-6; perhaps TRBD1 as D (6 bases). V was cut by 8 bases and J by 7 bases, with 9 bases left in between. CDR1 and CDR2 from the germline V gene are MNHNY and SVGAGI (reference sequence). The CDR3 is made up of 12 amino acids. CDR3 residues: CASAQGNSPLHF. Here the CDR3 DNA reads TGTGCCAGCGCCCAGGGGAATTCACCCCTCCACTTT.

This chain connects TRBV7-2 to TRBJ2-7; 8 bases match TRBD1. The CDR3 has 15 amino acids. The junction had 9 bases not matched to a gene; V was cut back by 4 bases and J by 4 bases. From germline, CDR1 is SGHTA and CDR2 FQGNSA. The CDR3 reads CASSSRGRIEYEQYF. Here the CDR3 DNA reads TGTGCCAGCAGCTCCAGGGGGCGCATAGAGTACGAGCAGTACTTC.

This sequence joins TRBV19 and TRBJ1-4; D is uncertain. The germline V gene has CDR1 LNHDA and CDR2 SQIVND (reference sequence). Trimming stripped 4 bases from V and 3 bases from J, with 12 bases between. This CDR3 contains 15 residues. DNA of the CDR3: TGTGCCAGTAGTAGTCTTACAGCTTCTAATGAAAAACTGTTTTTT. Protein: CASSSLTASNEKLFF.

A word on this clone: The same CDR3 can be traced to other DNA sequences in this sample. V gene TRBV18 combines with J gene TRBJ1-1, with TRBD1 identical over 8 bases. The CDR3 contains 14 residues. The V gene's germline CDR1 is KGHSH and CDR2 LQKENI. The V gene end was trimmed by 3 bases and the J gene end by 5 bases; junction bases not matched to a gene: 5. CDR3 residues: CASSPSTGGTEAFF. As DNA, the CDR3 is TGTGCCAGCTCACCCTCAACAGGGGGAACTGAAGCTTTCTTT.

This clone was counted between two and nine times. This sequence joins TRBV5-1 and TRBJ1-1, with D perhaps matching TRBD1 (5 bases). Deletions cut 0 bases from V and 2 bases from J, with 11 bases between. Germline assignment: CDR1 SGHRS and CDR2 YFSETQ. The CDR3 loop spans 15 amino acids. DNA for the CDR3: TGCGCCAGCAGCTTGGAGGGGCAGCCTAACACTGAAGCTTTCTTT. Amino acids: CASSLEGQPNTEAFF.

The rearrangement links TRBV5-1 to TRBJ2-7; D might be TRBD2 (5 bases). The CDR3 sequence is 14 residues long. Trimming took 0 bases from V and 0 from J, leaving 7 bases between them. Germline V gene sequence: CDR1 SGHRS, CDR2 YFSETQ. For the CDR3, the DNA is TGCGCCAGCAGCTTGGCCGGGATCTCCTACGAGCAGTACTTC. This encodes CASSLAGISYEQYF. Supplemented by reference TRBV5-1 and TRBJ2-7, the full variable domain reads KAGVTQTPRYLIKTRGQQVTLSCSPISGHRSVSWYQQTPGQGLQFLFEYFSETQRNKGNFPGRFSGRQFSNSRSEMNVSTLELGDSALYLCASSLAGISYEQYFGPGTRLTVT.

The chain has TRBV19 and TRBJ2-1; 12 nucleotides match TRBD2. This CDR3 spans 15 amino acids. Germline V CDR1 and CDR2: LNHDA, SQIVND (reference sequence). Trimming at V came to 5 bases and at J to 4 bases, leaving 3 bases not matched to a gene. CDR3 sequence (DNA): TGTGCCAGTAGTGTTACTAGCGGGGGGTACAATGAGCAGTTCTTC. This codes for CASSVTSGGYNEQFF.

This clone was seen a single time. The chain recombines TRBV7-2 with TRBJ1-2; a weak D match, TRBD1 (6 bases). V was clipped by 3 bases and J by 2 bases, with 19 bases between them. The CDR3 runs to 17 residues. Looked up from germline, CDR1 is SGHTA and CDR2 is FQGNSA. The DNA for the CDR3 is TGTGCCAGCAGCTTCTCATTTACAGGGCCAAGGAACTATGGCTACACCTTC. Encoded protein: CASSFSFTGPRNYGYTF.

The V and J genes are TRBV5-6 and TRBJ1-5; 7 bases are shared with TRBD1. CDR1 SGHDT and CDR2 YYEEEE come from the germline V gene. The CDR3 spans 15 residues. V lost 2 bases and J lost 6; bases outside the gene matches: 8. DNA of the CDR3: TGTGCCAGCAGCTTCTATGGAGGGGGCCCTCAGCCCCAGCATTTT. This sequence encodes CASSFYGGGPQPQHF.

This clone was recorded a few times. The chain has TRBV4-3 and TRBJ2-6; the match to TRBD1 covers 7 bases. The CDR3 runs 17 residues. The V gene end was trimmed by 4 bases and the J gene end by 0 bases; junction bases not matched to a gene: 6. CDR1 is LGHNA and CDR2 is YSLEER in the germline V gene. The CDR3 spells CASSLTGSGSGANVLTF. The DNA for the CDR3 is TGCGCCAGCAGCCTGACAGGGTCGGGCTCTGGGGCCAACGTCCTGACTTTC.

The J gene is TRBJ1-5, the V gene TRBV19, with unresolved D. The germline V and J ends were trimmed by 3 bases and 3 bases, with 9 bases remaining between them. The germline gives CDR1 LNHDA, CDR2 SQIVND (reference sequence). CDR3 size: 14 residues. CDR3 bases: TGTGCCAGTAGTATTGGGCAGGTCAATCAGCCCCAGCATTTT. This codes for CASSIGQVNQPQHF.

In its sample, this clone was seen once. Germline is not matched at one junction end, which may reflect a read error. The sample holds other DNA sequences that translate to the same CDR3. This sequence joins TRBV7-2 and TRBJ2-1; TRBD1 matches 12 bases. Germline CDR1 and CDR2: SGHTA and FQGNSA. The CDR3 covers 14 residues. In DNA, the CDR3 is TGCGCCAGCAGGCGGGGACAGGGGGCAGATGAGCAGTTCTTC. Amino acids: CASRRGQGADEQFF.

The chain carries TRBV10-2 and TRBJ2-5, with unresolved D. The germline CDR1 and CDR2 sequences are WSHSY and SAAADI. The length of the CDR3 is 15 residues. The V gene lost 7 bases and the J gene lost 0 bases, with 15 bases spanning the gap. The chain's CDR3 is CASTRTAIDQETQYF. CDR3 DNA: TGCGCCAGCACCCGTACAGCAATCGACCAAGAGACCCAGTACTTC.

This clone was detected only a few times. The rearrangement links TRBV9 to TRBJ1-1; D unclear. Germline V gene sequence: CDR1 SGDLS, CDR2 YYNGEE. The CDR3 has 13 amino acids. Trimming removed 4 bases at V and 4 bases at J, with 11 bases between. CDR3 residues: CASSPGRGTEAFF. The CDR3 nucleotides are TGTGCCAGCAGCCCCGGCCGGGGCACTGAAGCTTTCTTT.

The chain combines TRBV21-1 with TRBJ2-7; the D segment call TRBD1 is taken from the table without a DNA check. TRBV21-1 is noted as a pseudogene. This CDR3 comprises 18 residues. The CDR3 DNA is TGTGCCAGCAGCAAAAGCCTTTTCCCGGGACAGGAAATCGACGAGCAGTACTTC. Encoded protein: CASSKSLFPGQEIDEQYF.

The chain recombines TRBV7-8 with TRBJ2-5; D uncertain. Germline lookup yields CDR1 SGHVS and CDR2 FQNEAQ. The CDR3 is 15 amino acids. The V and J ends lost 5 bases and 2 bases respectively, with 15 bases between them. The CDR3 spells CASSPHLAIQETQYF. The CDR3 DNA reads TGTGCCAGCAGCCCTCACTTAGCCATACAAGAGACCCAGTACTTC. Full variable domain (remainder filled in from reference TRBV7-8 and TRBJ2-5): GAGVSQSPRYKVAKRGQDVALRCDPISGHVSLFWYQQALGQGPEFLTYFQNEAQLDKSGLPSDRFFAERPEGSVSTLKIQRTQQEDSAVYLCASSPHLAIQETQYFGPGTRLLVL.

This chain uses TRBV7-9 with TRBJ2-1; the match to TRBD2 covers 10 bases. The CDR3 has 17 residues. V lost 2 bases to trimming and J lost 7 bases; unmatched junction nucleotides: 11. Germline V lookup: CDR1 SEHNR, CDR2 FQNEAQ (reference sequence). CDR3 amino acids: CASSLSQRGGALNEQFF. The CDR3 DNA follows: TGTGCCAGCAGCTTATCCCAGCGGGGGGGCGCTTTGAATGAGCAGTTCTTC.